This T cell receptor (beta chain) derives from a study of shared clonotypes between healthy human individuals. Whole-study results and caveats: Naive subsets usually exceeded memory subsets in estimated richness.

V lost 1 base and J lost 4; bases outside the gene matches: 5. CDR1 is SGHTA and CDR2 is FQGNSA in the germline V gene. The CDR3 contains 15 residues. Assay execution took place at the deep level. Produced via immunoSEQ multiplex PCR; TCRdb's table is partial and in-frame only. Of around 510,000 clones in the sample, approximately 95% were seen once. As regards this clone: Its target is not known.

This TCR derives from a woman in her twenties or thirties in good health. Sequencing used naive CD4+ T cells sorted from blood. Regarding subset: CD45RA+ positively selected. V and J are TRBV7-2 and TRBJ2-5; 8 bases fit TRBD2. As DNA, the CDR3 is TGTGCCAGCAGCTTAGGAGCGGGAGAAGCAGAGACCCAGTACTTC. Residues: CASSLGAGEAETQYF. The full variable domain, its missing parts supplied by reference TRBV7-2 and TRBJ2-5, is GAGVSQSPSNKVTEKGKDVELRCDPISGHTALYWYRQSLGQGLEFLIYFQGNSAPDKSGLPSDRFSAERTGGSVSTLTIQRTQQEDSAVYLCASSLGAGEAETQYFGPGTRLLVL.